One sample yielded the 15 T cell receptor beta chains listed below, sequenced in a study of blood T cell repertoires in COVID-19 (dated by TCRdb to about 2020). The library came from the immunoSEQ multiplex PCR assay. TCRdb's version of the immuneACCESS table is confined to in-frame rearrangements and falls short of the full clone set. An unresolved V gene accounts for under half of the shortfall where checked; the remainder is of unknown origin. In this sample the table shows approximately 320,000 clones, 65% to 90% of which occur a single time. Clones ranked in the top ten supply approximately 7.6% of the sample. The material sequenced was peripheral blood. The receptors stem from a human donor in a cohort sampled during active COVID-19.

The gene calls are TRBV5-6 and TRBJ1-1; 8 bases match TRBD1. This CDR3 is 17 amino acids long. J was trimmed by 6 bases and V by 7 bases; bases with no gene match: 20. Germline CDR1 SGHDT, CDR2 YYEEEE. The CDR3 here is CASSRPDRGGFSAEAFF. CDR3 bases: TGTGCCAGCTCCCGCCCCGACAGGGGAGGGTTTAGCGCTGAAGCTTTCTTT.

The CDR3 region is CASSLGTGEWTEAFF. In nucleotides, the CDR3 is TGCGCCAGCAGCTTGGGGACAGGGGAATGGACTGAAGCTTTCTTT. V is TRBV5-1 and J is TRBJ1-1, with 9 bases lining up with TRBD1. There are 15 residues in the CDR3. CDR1 is SGHRS, CDR2 YFSETQ, per germline. V lost 0 bases to trimming and J lost 5 bases; unmatched junction nucleotides: 5. Filled out from reference TRBV5-1 and TRBJ1-1, the complete variable domain reads KAGVTQTPRYLIKTRGQQVTLSCSPISGHRSVSWYQQTPGQGLQFLFEYFSETQRNKGNFPGRFSGRQFSNSRSEMNVSTLELGDSALYLCASSLGTGEWTEAFFGQGTRLTVV.

CDR3 sequence: CASSPETGRYGYTF. CDR3 nucleotides: TGTGCCAGTAGCCCCGAGACAGGCAGATATGGCTACACCTTC. V and J are TRBV19 and TRBJ1-2; D perhaps matches TRBD1 (6 bases). The CDR3 consists of 14 residues. The V end was cut by 6 bases, the J end by 5 bases, with 16 bases between. Germline V lookup: CDR1 LNHDA, CDR2 SQIVND (reference sequence).

The chain uses TRBV19 and TRBJ2-3, with 9 positions matching TRBD2. Germline V gene sequence: CDR1 LNHDA, CDR2 SQIVND (reference sequence). J gave up 3 bases and V 3 bases, and 4 bases lay outside the gene matches. The CDR3 extends over 15 amino acids. The CDR3 nucleotides are TGTGCCAGTAGTATCCGCGGGGGGGCGACAGATACGCAGTATTTT. The encoded protein is CASSIRGGATDTQYF.

Points on this clone: Other DNA sequences from this sample encode an identical CDR3 as well. The genes are TRBV11-2 and TRBJ2-1; D gene uncertain. Looked up from germline, CDR1 is SGHAT and CDR2 is FQNNGV. The CDR3 runs 11 residues. V shed 5 bases and J shed 9 bases, with 8 bases lying between them. Written as DNA, the CDR3 is TGTGCCAGCAGCCTCGGCGGTGAGCAGTTCTTC. It translates to CASSLGGEQFF.

V usage is TRBV25-1 and J usage is TRBJ2-5, with D possibly TRBD2 on 6 matching bases. The CDR3 sequence is 16 residues long. Trimming took 3 bases from V and 0 from J, leaving 14 bases between them. Germline CDR1 is MGHDK and CDR2 is SYGVNS. CDR3 coding DNA: TGTGCCAGCAGTGACCTGCGGGGACTGTACCAAGAGACCCAGTACTTC. This codes for CASSDLRGLYQETQYF. Full variable domain (remainder filled in from reference TRBV25-1 and TRBJ2-5): EADIYQTPRYLVIGTGKKITLECSQTMGHDKMYWYQQDPGMELHLIHYSYGVNSTEKGDLSSESTVSRIRTEHFPLTLESARPSHTSQYLCASSDLRGLYQETQYFGPGTRLLVL.

V and J are TRBV10-1 and TRBJ1-1; the match to TRBD1 covers 7 bases. The trim removed 6 bases at V and 1 base at J, leaving 14 bases unmatched. Germline V lookup: CDR1 WNHNN, CDR2 SYGVQD (reference sequence). This CDR3 is 17 amino acids long. The CDR3 spells CASSPGQVLHTNTEAFF. The DNA of the CDR3 is TGCGCCAGCAGCCCTGGACAGGTACTTCACACGAACACTGAAGCTTTCTTT.

The genes are TRBV6-6 and TRBJ2-3; TRBD2 matches 10 bases. CDR3 length: 14 residues. V was clipped by 9 bases and J by 1 base; unmatched bases: 4. Germline assignment: CDR1 MNHNY and CDR2 SVGAGI (reference sequence). CDR3 DNA sequence: TGTGCCAGTCTAGCGGGGGTCCGCACAGATACGCAGTATTTT. Its protein is CASLAGVRTDTQYF.

The V call is TRBV14, the J call TRBJ2-7; D not certain. From germline, CDR1 is SGHDN and CDR2 FVKESK. This CDR3 has 14 residues. V lost 0 bases and J 2 bases, leaving 8 bases between the germline ends. This CDR3 reads CASSQERSTYEQYF. CDR3 nucleotide sequence: TGTGCCAGCAGCCAAGAGCGGAGTACCTACGAGCAGTACTTC.

The chain carries TRBV30 and TRBJ1-2, with D possibly TRBD1 on 5 matching bases. The CDR3 runs to 12 residues. Trimming stripped 2 bases from V and 8 bases from J, with 12 bases between. The germline gives CDR1 GTSNPN, CDR2 SVGIG (reference sequence). The CDR3 coding sequence is TGTGCCTGGAGTCCAGGCGGGGACGGCTACACCTTC. It yields the protein CAWSPGGDGYTF.

The chain carries TRBV3-1 (or the pseudogene TRBV3-2) and TRBJ1-1; no firm D call. V lost 1 base to trimming and J lost 6 bases, with 18 bases between them. The CDR3 is 16 amino acids. Per germline, CDR1 LGHDT and CDR2 YNNKEL (reference sequence). In DNA, the CDR3 is TGTGCCAGCAGCCAAGTCATACCGGGCGGGATCCCTGAAGCTTTCTTT. Its translation is CASSQVIPGGIPEAFF.

The chain recombines TRBV6-5 with TRBJ1-2, with 7 bases identical to TRBD1. After removal of 6 bases from V and 2 bases from J, the junction contained 9 bases not matched to a gene. This CDR3 region has 15 residues. Germline-derived CDR1 and CDR2 are MNHEY and SVGAGI. CDR3 sequence reads: CASSVSGQLNYGYTF. The CDR3 DNA is TGTGCCAGCAGCGTTTCGGGACAGCTCAACTATGGCTACACCTTC.

This clone was seen a single time. This chain links TRBV6-1 with TRBJ2-7, with D possibly being TRBD1 (6 bases). The ends were cut back, 1 base at V and 0 bases at J, with 10 bases in the middle. This CDR3 is 15 amino acids long. In germline, CDR1 is MNHNS, CDR2 SASEGT. The CDR3 loop is CASSEDRAGSYEQYF. CDR3 bases: TGTGCCAGCAGTGAAGACAGGGCCGGCTCCTACGAGCAGTACTTC.

The gene calls are TRBV27 and TRBJ1-1; 10 nucleotides agree with TRBD1. Per the germline V gene, CDR1 is MNHEY and CDR2 is SMNVEV (reference sequence). The CDR3 totals 18 residues. The J segment lost 3 bases and the V segment lost 3 bases, leaving 13 bases of the junction unmatched. The CDR3 reads CASSFTTGGAYGDTEAFF. The CDR3 nucleotides are TGTGCCAGCAGTTTCACGACAGGGGGCGCTTATGGGGACACTGAAGCTTTCTTT.

The count of this clone is one. The V and J genes are TRBV10-3 and TRBJ1-2; the D gene is possibly TRBD1 (5 bases). V gave up 6 bases and J gave up 3 bases, with 11 bases separating them. This CDR3 spans 13 amino acids. Germline CDR1 reads ENHRY; CDR2 reads SYGVKD. The CDR3 loop is CAIRAGPDYGYTF. The CDR3 DNA sequence: TGTGCCATCAGGGCAGGGCCAGACTATGGCTACACCTTC.